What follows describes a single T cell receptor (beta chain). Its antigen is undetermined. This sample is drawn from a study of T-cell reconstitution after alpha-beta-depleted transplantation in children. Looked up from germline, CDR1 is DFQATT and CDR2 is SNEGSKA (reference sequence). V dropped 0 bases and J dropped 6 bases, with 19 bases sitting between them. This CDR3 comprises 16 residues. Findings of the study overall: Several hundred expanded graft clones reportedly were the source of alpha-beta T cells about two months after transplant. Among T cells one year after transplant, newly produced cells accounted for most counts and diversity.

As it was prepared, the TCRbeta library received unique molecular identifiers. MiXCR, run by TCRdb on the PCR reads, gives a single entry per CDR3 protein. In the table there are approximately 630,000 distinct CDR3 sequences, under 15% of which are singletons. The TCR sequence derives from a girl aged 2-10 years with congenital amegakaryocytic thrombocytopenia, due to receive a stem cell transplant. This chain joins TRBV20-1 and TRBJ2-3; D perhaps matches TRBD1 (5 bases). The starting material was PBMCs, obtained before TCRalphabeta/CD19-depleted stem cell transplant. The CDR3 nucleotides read TGCAGTGCTAGAGATCAAAAGGGGCCAAAAAGGGATACGCAGTATTTT. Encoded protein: CSARDQKGPKRDTQYF.